This T cell receptor (beta chain) was captured in a study of technical replicates of blood from four donors. Produced via immunoSEQ multiplex PCR; TCRdb's table is partial and in-frame only. The sample has about 74,000 clones, around 95% seen once. CDR1 is LGHNA and CDR2 is YSLEER in the germline V gene. Losses at the gene ends were 0 bases for V and 9 bases for J; bases not matched to a gene: 4. The CDR3 is made up of 16 amino acids. Sample: T cells isolated from PBMCs. The TCR comes from a human donor in good health. V is TRBV4-3 and J is TRBJ2-1, with 14 bases fitting TRBD2. Here the CDR3 reads CASSQDGTSGSFEQFF. The CDR3 DNA sequence: TGCGCCAGCAGCCAAGATGGGACTAGCGGGAGTTTTGAGCAGTTCTTC.